The rows below give T cell receptor beta chains drawn from one sample of a study of brain T cells in children with intractable seizures. Assay used: immunoSEQ multiplex PCR; TCRdb lists only in-frame clones, some missing. The sample holds approximately 60,000 clones, 90% to 97% seen once. The starting material was peripheral blood, obtained at surgery. These receptors came from a boy less than two years old with focal cortical dysplasia and intractable seizures. Each CDR3 is given with its conserved first and last residue. The D gene is left open where the match is weak. Clone size, where shown, is once, few, many, or a class for clones that have expanded.

abundance	v_gene	d_gene	j_gene	CDR3aa
NA	TRBV6-5	NA	TRBJ2-7	CASSYVKGSYEQYF
NA	TRBV28	NA	TRBJ2-7	CASSPRDSRGRIEQYF
NA	TRBV2	TRBD1	TRBJ1-1	CASRGTGMNTEAFF
NA	TRBV19	NA	TRBJ1-6	CASSFLGDSPLHF
few	TRBV5-4	NA	TRBJ1-3	CASSPSPQGKYGNTIYF
NA	TRBV19	TRBD2	TRBJ2-3	CASSILAGGPLDTQYF
NA	TRBV5-6	NA	TRBJ1-6	CASSLTNSPLHF
NA	TRBV6-5	TRBD2	TRBJ2-3	CASAPGLAHVDTQYF
once	TRBV28	NA	TRBJ1-5	CASSFGSNQPQHF
NA	TRBV7-9	NA	TRBJ1-1	CASSPRRDEAFF
NA	TRBV10-3	TRBD1	TRBJ2-7	CAISAGTGGYEQYF
NA	TRBV5-1	TRBD1	TRBJ1-1	CASSFRQGNTEAFF
NA	TRBV11-2	TRBD1	TRBJ1-1	CASSSSDRGQVEAFF
NA	TRBV12-3/TRBV12-4	NA	TRBJ2-1	CASTLWGDNEQFF
NA	TRBV19	NA	TRBJ2-4	CASTRHRSLRENIQYF
NA	TRBV5-3	TRBD2	TRBJ2-1	CARSKTSDPFF
NA	TRBV4-1	TRBD2	TRBJ2-7	CASSQEPSGRYEQYF
few	TRBV19	NA	TRBJ2-7	CASSLGSSSPEQYF
NA	TRBV18	TRBD1	TRBJ1-2	CASSPRTGSRGYTF
NA	TRBV6-5	TRBD1	TRBJ2-7	CASWDRGFHEQYF